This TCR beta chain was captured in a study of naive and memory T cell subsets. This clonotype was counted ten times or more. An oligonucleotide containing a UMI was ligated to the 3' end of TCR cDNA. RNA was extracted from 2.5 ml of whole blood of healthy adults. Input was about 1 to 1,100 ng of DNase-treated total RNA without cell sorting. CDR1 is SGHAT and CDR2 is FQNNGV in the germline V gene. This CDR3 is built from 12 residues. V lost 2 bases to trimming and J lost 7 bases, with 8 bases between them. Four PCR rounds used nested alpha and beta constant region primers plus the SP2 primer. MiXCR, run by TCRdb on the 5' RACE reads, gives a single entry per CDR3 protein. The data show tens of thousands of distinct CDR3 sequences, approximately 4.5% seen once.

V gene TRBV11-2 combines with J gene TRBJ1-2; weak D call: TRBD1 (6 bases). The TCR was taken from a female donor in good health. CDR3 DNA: TGTGCCAGCAGCTTAACAGGGTCTGGCTACACCTTC. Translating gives CASSLTGSGYTF.